These 18 T cell receptor beta chains were sequenced from one sample in a study of cytomegalovirus exposure and HLA in healthy donors. This PCR relied on a set of 60 Vbeta primers and 13 Jbeta primers. TCRdb's table, derived via immunoSEQ multiplex PCR, lists solely in-frame clones and lacks some. The sample has 60,000 to 70,000 clones, roughly 80% seen once. The sequencing sample was made of PBMCs. The receptors stem from a woman in her thirties or forties in good health and CMV-seropositive.

This chain uses TRBV30 with TRBJ1-3; D may be TRBD1 (6 bases). The CDR3 is 15 amino acids. Germline V CDR1 and CDR2: GTSNPN, SVGIG (reference sequence). V was clipped by 5 bases and J by 0 bases, with 14 bases between them. CDR3 sequence reads: CAWATGTSSGNTIYF. The CDR3 DNA reads TGTGCCTGGGCAACCGGGACAAGCTCTGGAAACACCATATATTTT.

This clone appeared a few times. CDR3 in amino acids: CASSFFDRGQTEQYF. CDR3 nucleotide sequence: TGTGCCAGCAGCTTTTTCGACAGGGGGCAGACCGAGCAGTACTTC. The gene calls are TRBV5-6 and TRBJ2-5; TRBD1 aligns across 10 bases. The last part of the DNA fits TRBJ2-7 better; the J call may be wrong. This CDR3 comprises 15 residues. CDR1 SGHDT and CDR2 YYEEEE come from the germline V gene.

The chain joins TRBV29-1 to TRBJ1-2; tentatively, D is TRBD1 (6 bases). V gave up 4 bases and J gave up 11 bases, with 26 bases separating them. Germline CDR1 is SQVTM and CDR2 is ANQGSEA. The CDR3 runs to 15 residues. CDR3 nucleotides: TGCAGCGTTGCTTCGACAGGTCCAAGCGGGGTGCGGTACACCTTC. Its protein is CSVASTGPSGVRYTF.

This chain joins TRBV6-4 and TRBJ2-2; 9 bases are a match to TRBD1. With 7 bases clipped from V and 3 bases from J, the junction kept 3 bases outside the gene matches. CDR1 and CDR2 from the germline V gene are MRHNA and SNTAGT. The CDR3 consists of 14 residues. The CDR3 here is CASKRTGDTGELFF. In DNA, the CDR3 is TGTGCCAGCAAGAGGACAGGGGACACCGGGGAGCTGTTTTTT.

The chain couples TRBV5-4 to TRBJ2-2, with D tentatively TRBD1 (6 bases). Trimming left V 4 bases short and J 8 bases short, with 12 bases between. Germline V CDR1 and CDR2: SGHNT, YYREEE (reference sequence). This CDR3 spans 13 amino acids. As DNA, the CDR3 is TGTGCCAGCAGCCAGGGGACCATTGGGGAGCTGTTTTTT. It codes for CASSQGTIGELFF.

J is TRBJ2-1 and V is TRBV25-1, with D tentatively TRBD2 (5 bases). The germline CDR1 and CDR2 sequences are MGHDK and SYGVNS. This CDR3 is 11 amino acids long. Trimming took off 4 bases at V and 7 bases at J, with 5 bases between the two ends. The CDR3 DNA sequence: TGTGCCAGCAGTGGAGGGAATGAGCAGTTCTTC. Amino acids: CASSGGNEQFF.

This clone was detected a few times. J is TRBJ2-1 and V is TRBV5-1; 9 nucleotides line up with TRBD2. V shed 1 base, J shed 7 bases, and the junction held 6 bases outside the gene matches. Germline assignment: CDR1 SGHRS and CDR2 YFSETQ. This CDR3 contains 15 residues. The CDR3 loop is CASSLFAGGSNEQFF. Here the CDR3 DNA reads TGCGCCAGCAGCTTGTTCGCGGGGGGGTCGAATGAGCAGTTCTTC.

In regard to this clone: Germline is not matched at one junction end, which may reflect a read error. V usage is TRBV9 and J usage is TRBJ2-1, with D possibly matching TRBD2 (6 bases). CDR1 SGDLS and CDR2 YYNGEE come from the germline V gene. CDR3 length equals 15 residues. The CDR3 DNA sequence: TGTGCCAGCAGCGTAGGGGACTTCTTATACAGTGAGCAGTTCTTC. Residues: CASSVGDFLYSEQFF.

The chain combines TRBV20-1 with TRBJ1-1, with D perhaps matching TRBD1 (5 bases). Trimming cost V 6 bases and J 4 bases, with 6 bases left between them. CDR1 and CDR2 from the germline V gene are DFQATT and SNEGSKA (reference sequence). This CDR3 has 10 amino acids. The CDR3 DNA follows: TGCAGTGCGGGGGGCACTGAAGCTTTCTTT. Translated: CSAGGTEAFF.

As for this clone: One junction end disagrees with the germline gene, perhaps due to a read error. The chain employs TRBV27 and TRBJ2-7, with a tentative D call TRBD1 (5 bases). Germline CDR1 is MNHEY and CDR2 is SMNVEV (reference sequence). The length of the CDR3 is 12 residues. The CDR3 spells CASSVTSGMKHF. The DNA of the CDR3 is TGTGCCAGCAGTGTCACCTCAGGGATGAAGCACTTC.

This clone was counted a single time. CDR3 protein: CSHTGSSYEQYF. The CDR3 DNA sequence: TGCAGCCACACAGGGAGCTCCTACGAGCAGTACTTC. The chain joins TRBV29-1 to TRBJ2-7; a possible D gene is TRBD1 (6 bases). The ends were cut back, 8 bases at V and 0 bases at J, with 11 bases in the middle. CDR1 is SQVTM and CDR2 is ANQGSEA in the germline V gene. There are 12 residues in the CDR3.

CDR3 loop: CASSESTGGASTDTQYF. As DNA, the CDR3 is TGCGCCAGCAGTGAGTCTACCGGGGGGGCTAGCACAGATACGCAGTATTTT. The V and J genes are TRBV10-2 and TRBJ2-3; 8 bases agree with TRBD2. The CDR3 totals 17 residues. Trimming at V came to 0 bases and at J to 0 bases, leaving 5 bases not matched to a gene. Germline CDR1 reads WSHSY; CDR2 reads SAAADI.

V gene TRBV5-1 combines with J gene TRBJ2-3; D is perhaps TRBD2 (7 bases). Germline loops: CDR1 SGHRS, CDR2 YFSETQ. Trimming shortened V by 2 bases and J by 5 bases, and 12 bases separated the two germline ends. The CDR3 loop spans 14 amino acids. The CDR3 here is CASSLQGGGDTQYF. DNA for the CDR3: TGCGCCAGCAGCTTACAGGGCGGGGGAGATACGCAGTATTTT.

The chain joins TRBV30 to TRBJ1-4; possible D gene TRBD1, 5 bases. CDR1 and CDR2 (germline): GTSNPN, SVGIG (reference sequence). Trimming took off 0 bases at V and 7 bases at J, with 21 bases between the two ends. The CDR3 has 17 residues. For the CDR3, the DNA is TGTGCCTGGAGTGTAGGCAGAAAGGGGTACACTGGTGAAAAACTGTTTTTT. It translates to CAWSVGRKGYTGEKLFF.

The V call is TRBV7-3, the J call TRBJ2-3; no reliable D call. Germline-derived CDR1 and CDR2 are SGHTA and FQGTGA. The CDR3 covers 13 residues. V was clipped by 5 bases and J by 2 bases, with 8 bases between them. CDR3 loop: CASSPYHTDTQYF. CDR3 bases: TGTGCCAGCAGCCCCTATCACACAGATACGCAGTATTTT.

The chain recombines TRBV9 with TRBJ2-3, with 10 bases that match TRBD2. The V and J ends lost 3 bases and 6 bases, in that order; junction bases with no gene match: 10. The length of the CDR3 is 16 residues. CDR1 is SGDLS and CDR2 is YYNGEE in the germline V gene. The CDR3 DNA follows: TGTGCCAGCAGCGCAACTAGCGGGACTGAGGGGGATACGCAGTATTTT. It yields the protein CASSATSGTEGDTQYF.

This rearrangement joins TRBV7-8 to TRBJ1-2, with 7 bases that match TRBD1. The germline gives CDR1 SGHVS, CDR2 FQNEAQ. The CDR3 length is 15 residues. J gave up 1 base and V 6 bases, and 8 bases lay outside the gene matches. The CDR3 here is CASRTAAGGNYGYTF. The CDR3 bases are TGTGCCAGCAGAACCGCCGCAGGGGGTAACTATGGCTACACCTTC. Drawing the rest from reference TRBV7-8 and TRBJ1-2, the complete variable domain is GAGVSQSPRYKVAKRGQDVALRCDPISGHVSLFWYQQALGQGPEFLTYFQNEAQLDKSGLPSDRFFAERPEGSVSTLKIQRTQQEDSAVYLCASRTAAGGNYGYTFGSGTRLTVV.

The chain carries TRBV13 and TRBJ1-1; 9 bases are a match to TRBD1. This CDR3 has 14 residues. The germline CDR1 and CDR2 sequences are PRHDT and FYEKMQ (reference sequence). The V and J ends lost 2 bases and 5 bases, in that order; junction bases with no gene match: 3. CDR3 DNA: TGTGCCAGCAGCTTAATCGACAGGGGGACTGAAGCTTTCTTT. Protein: CASSLIDRGTEAFF.